These 16 T cell receptor beta chains originate from one sample sequenced in a study of OX40 agonist ivuxolimab in advanced cancers. Measured with immunoSEQ multiplex PCR; TCRdb has only the in-frame clones, and not every one. Of 50,000 to 55,000 clones listed, around nine tenths are singletons. The sample consisted of CD4+ or CD8+ T cells sorted from blood, taken in a trial of the OX40 agonist ivuxolimab. These receptors originate from an adult with an advanced solid tumor such as melanoma, head and neck, liver or kidney cancer.

The gene calls are TRBV9 and TRBJ2-3; 10 bases are a match to TRBD2. This CDR3 region has 17 residues. Trimming at V came to 3 bases and at J to 3 bases, leaving 10 bases not matched to a gene. Germline V CDR1 and CDR2: SGDLS, YYNGEE. This chain's CDR3 is CASSGPLAGGSTDTQYF. CDR3 bases: TGTGCCAGCAGCGGACCCTTAGCGGGGGGAAGTACAGATACGCAGTATTTT.

V usage is TRBV2 and J usage is TRBJ2-1, with 9 bases lining up with TRBD2. Unmatched junction bases numbered 11, after V lost 5 bases and J lost 9 bases. The germline gives CDR1 SNHLY, CDR2 FYNNEI. The CDR3 contains 15 residues. CDR3: CASSPTSGGGGEQFF. DNA for the CDR3: TGTGCCAGCAGTCCGACTAGCGGAGGGGGGGGTGAGCAGTTCTTC. The entire variable domain, with the rest obtained from reference TRBV2 and TRBJ2-1, is as follows: EPEVTQTPSHQVTQMGQEVILRCVPISNHLYFYWYRQILGQKVEFLVSFYNNEISEKSEIFDDQFSVERPDGSNFTLKIRSTKLEDSAMYFCASSPTSGGGGEQFFGPGTRLTVL.

The rearrangement links TRBV6-5 to TRBJ1-2, with TRBD1 matching over 7 bases. The V and J ends lost 2 bases and 7 bases, in that order; junction bases with no gene match: 4. Germline CDR1 is MNHEY and CDR2 is SVGAGI. The CDR3 spans 13 residues. CDR3 loop: CASSYRGRFGYTF. In DNA form, the CDR3 reads TGTGCCAGCAGTTACAGGGGGCGATTTGGCTACACCTTC.

The chain employs TRBV12-1 and TRBJ2-7; TRBD1, the D gene given by the table, was not confirmed from the DNA. TRBV12-1 is shown as a pseudogene. CDR3 length: 15 amino acids. CDR3 nucleotides: TGTGCCAGCAGCCCCCCTCCAGGGGAAACCTACGAGCAGTACTTC. Its translation: CASSPPPGETYEQYF.

The V call is TRBV5-1, the J call TRBJ1-2, with no clear D. Trimming took off 2 bases at V and 10 bases at J, with 12 bases between the two ends. CDR3 length: 12 residues. CDR1 is SGHRS and CDR2 is YFSETQ in the germline V gene. The CDR3: CASSFETLIYTF. DNA for the CDR3: TGCGCCAGCAGCTTCGAGACCCTGATCTACACCTTC.

This clone came up once. CDR3 region: CASSEAPPGTPLAKNIQYF. The CDR3 region has the DNA TGTGCCAGCAGTGAAGCTCCCCCCGGGACACCTTTAGCCAAAAACATTCAGTACTTC. This rearrangement joins TRBV6-1 to TRBJ2-4; TRBD1 might be the D (6 bases). V lost 0 bases, J lost 0 bases, and 18 bases lay in between. Germline V gene data show CDR1 as MNHNS and CDR2 as SASEGT. The CDR3 has 19 residues.

The J gene is TRBJ2-5, the V gene TRBV11-2; no reliable D call. Trimming took 0 bases from V and 6 from J, leaving 8 bases between them. This CDR3 is 13 amino acids long. Germline CDR1 is SGHAT and CDR2 is FQNNGV. The CDR3 region has the DNA TGTGCCAGCAGCTTAGATGAAATCCAGACCCAGTACTTC. Amino acid sequence: CASSLDEIQTQYF.

The V gene is TRBV5-4, the J gene TRBJ1-6; 7 nucleotides align to TRBD1. Germline trimming cut 4 bases from V and 7 bases from J; bases unmatched to any gene: 2. This CDR3 spans 13 amino acids. Germline CDR1 is SGHNT and CDR2 is YYREEE (reference sequence). This CDR3 is CASSATGNSPLHF. CDR3 DNA sequence: TGTGCCAGCAGCGCGACAGGGAATTCACCCCTCCACTTT.

The chain uses TRBV28 and TRBJ1-4; maybe TRBD1 (5 bases). V lost 7 bases and J lost 6, with 18 bases in between. Per germline, CDR1 MDHEN and CDR2 SYDVKM. This CDR3 region has 15 residues. CDR3 DNA sequence: TGTGCCAGCACCCCGGCCGGCAGGGTGGATGAAAAACTGTTTTTT. Its protein product is CASTPAGRVDEKLFF.

The gene calls are TRBV15 and TRBJ2-3, with 9 bases identical to TRBD2. J was trimmed by 2 bases and V by 1 base; bases with no gene match: 7. CDR1 and CDR2 from the germline V gene are LNHNV and YYDKDF (reference sequence). This CDR3 is 17 amino acids long. CDR3 in amino acids: CATSRGLAGTATDTQYF. As DNA, the CDR3 is TGTGCCACCAGCAGAGGTCTAGCGGGAACCGCCACAGATACGCAGTATTTT.

The chain joins TRBV18 to TRBJ2-7; D is unclear. Germline-derived CDR1 and CDR2 are KGHSH and LQKENI. CDR3 length: 16 residues. V was pared by 0 bases and J by 5 bases, with 17 bases between. In DNA form, the CDR3 reads TGTGCCAGCTCACCACCTGGCTCCAGAACCCTCGACGAGCAGTACTTC. Protein: CASSPPGSRTLDEQYF.

The chain combines TRBV30 with TRBJ1-5, with a possible D match to TRBD1 (5 bases). The CDR3 totals 14 residues. Trimming stripped 0 bases from V and 6 bases from J, with 12 bases between. CDR1 and CDR2 (germline): GTSNPN, SVGIG (reference sequence). Here the CDR3 DNA reads TGTGCCTGGAGTGTTCAGGGAGGCGGTCAGCCCCAGCATTTT. This translates into CAWSVQGGGQPQHF.

CDR3 nucleotides: TGTGCCAGCTCACCGGGACAGAACTATGGCTACACCTTC. It is translated as CASSPGQNYGYTF. The chain carries TRBV18 and TRBJ1-2; TRBD1 aligns across 7 bases. This CDR3 has 13 amino acids. After removal of 3 bases from V and 2 bases from J, the junction contained 0 bases not matched to a gene. Germline CDR1 KGHSH, CDR2 LQKENI.

This chain connects TRBV5-4 to TRBJ1-2, with 10 bases that match TRBD1. CDR1 and CDR2 from the germline V gene are SGHNT and YYREEE (reference sequence). This CDR3 spans 14 amino acids. J lost 3 bases, V lost 4 bases, and 3 bases had no gene match. This chain's CDR3 is CASSGGQGYYGYTF. The CDR3, as DNA: TGTGCCAGCAGCGGGGGACAGGGGTACTATGGCTACACCTTC.

The gene calls are TRBV7-3 and TRBJ2-1; the match to TRBD2 covers 13 bases. This CDR3 comprises 17 residues. CDR1 SGHTA and CDR2 FQGTGA come from the germline V gene. The trim removed 5 bases at V and 9 bases at J, leaving 13 bases unmatched. The CDR3 DNA is TGTGCCAGCAGCCCCGCCCGACTAGCGGGAGGTGGGGGTGAGCAGTTCTTC. Its translation is CASSPARLAGGGGEQFF.

J is TRBJ1-2 and V is TRBV27; 7 bases are a match to TRBD1. This CDR3 is built from 16 residues. The ends lost 5 bases at V and 1 base at J; junction bases unmatched: 10. Germline V lookup: CDR1 MNHEY, CDR2 SMNVEV (reference sequence). CDR3 in DNA: TGTGCCAGCAGTCTCCGACAGGGAGGTGGTAACTATGGCTACACCTTC. The encoded protein is CASSLRQGGGNYGYTF.